The following is a T cell receptor (beta chain) sequence with its context. Its antigen is currently unknown. With a much larger clone just one base away, this may be a read error. TCRdb re-called the multiplex PCR reads through MiXCR, storing one row per CDR3 protein. The sample holds fewer than 300,000 distinct CDR3 sequences; about 30% are singletons and the top ten take 1.3% to 1.5%. Germline V gene lookup returns CDR1 SGHDN and CDR2 FVKESK. The CDR3 is made up of 14 amino acids. This sample was taken from a study of breast tumors, draining lymph nodes, adjacent tissues. Axillary draining lymph nodes of breast cancer patients supplied the node samples. Overall study findings and caveats: Tumor and nontumor repertoires were significantly more similar in luminal-like than in basal-like breast cancer. Findings are consistent with lymph node origin and intratumoral expansion of most tumor T cells. Tumor TCR diversity was below lymph nodes but above nontumor tissue. Tumor T cell lymph node origin was a supported hypothesis, not proven.

The origin of this receptor is a female donor with breast cancer. Some clones in this sample may be carry-over from other donors' samples. V gene TRBV14 combines with J gene TRBJ2-7, with D maybe TRBD2 (6 bases). Sequencing was done on a sample of axillary lymph node tissue. DNA for the CDR3: TGTGCCAGCAGCCAAAGTCGGGGCGGGGCCGAGCAGTCCTTC. Protein sequence: CASSQSRGGAEQSF.